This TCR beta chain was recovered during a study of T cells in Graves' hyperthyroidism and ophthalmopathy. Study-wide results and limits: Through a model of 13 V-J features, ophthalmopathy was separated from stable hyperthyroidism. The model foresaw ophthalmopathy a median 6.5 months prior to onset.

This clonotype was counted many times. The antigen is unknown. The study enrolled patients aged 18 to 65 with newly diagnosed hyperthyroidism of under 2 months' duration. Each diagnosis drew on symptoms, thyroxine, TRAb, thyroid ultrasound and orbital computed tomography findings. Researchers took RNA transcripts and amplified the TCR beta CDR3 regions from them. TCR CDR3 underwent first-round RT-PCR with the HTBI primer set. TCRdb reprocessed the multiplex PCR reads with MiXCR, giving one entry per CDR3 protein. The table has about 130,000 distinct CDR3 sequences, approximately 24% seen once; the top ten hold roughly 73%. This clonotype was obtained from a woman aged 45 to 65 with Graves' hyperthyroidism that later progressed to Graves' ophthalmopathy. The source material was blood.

CDR3 sequence: CRPPAEAFF. The CDR3 region has the DNA TGCAGGCCACCCGCTGAAGCTTTCTTT. This rearrangement joins TRBV20-1 to TRBJ1-1; D gene ambiguous. Germline CDR1 and CDR2: DFQATT and SNEGSKA (reference sequence). This CDR3 is 9 amino acids long.